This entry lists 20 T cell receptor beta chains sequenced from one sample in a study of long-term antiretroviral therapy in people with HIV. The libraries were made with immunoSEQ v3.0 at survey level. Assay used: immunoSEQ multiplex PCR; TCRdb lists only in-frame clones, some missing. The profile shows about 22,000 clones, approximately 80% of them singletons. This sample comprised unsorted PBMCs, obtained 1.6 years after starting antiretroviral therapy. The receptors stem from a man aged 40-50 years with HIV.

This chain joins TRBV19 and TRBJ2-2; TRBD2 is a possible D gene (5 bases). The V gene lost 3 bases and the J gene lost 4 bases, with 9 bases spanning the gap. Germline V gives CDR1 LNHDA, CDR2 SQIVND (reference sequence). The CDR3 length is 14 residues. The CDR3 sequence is CASSMGRSTGELFF. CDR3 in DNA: TGTGCCAGTAGTATGGGGAGATCCACCGGGGAGCTGTTTTTT.

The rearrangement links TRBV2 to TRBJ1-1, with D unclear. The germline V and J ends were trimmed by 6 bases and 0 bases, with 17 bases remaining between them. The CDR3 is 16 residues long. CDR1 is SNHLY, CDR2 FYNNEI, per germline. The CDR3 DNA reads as TGTGCCAGCAGCCCCCCGGGCAGCCCCTTGAACACTGAAGCTTTCTTT. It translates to CASSPPGSPLNTEAFF.

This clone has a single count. The CDR3 bases are TGTGCCAGCGGCCGGGACAGGGGGCTGGACGAGCAGTACTTC. This codes for CASGRDRGLDEQYF. The chain joins TRBV2 to TRBJ2-7, with TRBD1 matching 12 bases. Trimming cost V 8 bases and J 5 bases; bases outside gene matches: 7. The CDR3 is 14 amino acids. Germline V gene lookup returns CDR1 SNHLY and CDR2 FYNNEI.

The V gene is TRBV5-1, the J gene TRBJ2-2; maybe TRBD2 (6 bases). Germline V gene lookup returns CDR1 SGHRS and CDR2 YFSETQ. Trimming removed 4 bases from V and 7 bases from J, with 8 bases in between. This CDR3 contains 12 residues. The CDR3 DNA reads TGCGCCAGCAGCCCGGGGGTCGGGGAGCTGTTTTTT. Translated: CASSPGVGELFF.

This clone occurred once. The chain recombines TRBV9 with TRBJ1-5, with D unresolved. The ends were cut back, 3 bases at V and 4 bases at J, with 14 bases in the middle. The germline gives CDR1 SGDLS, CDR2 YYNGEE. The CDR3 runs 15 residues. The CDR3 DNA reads TGTGCCAGCAGCGCCTCGTGGGGAGCAAATCAGCCCCAGCATTTT. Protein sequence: CASSASWGANQPQHF.

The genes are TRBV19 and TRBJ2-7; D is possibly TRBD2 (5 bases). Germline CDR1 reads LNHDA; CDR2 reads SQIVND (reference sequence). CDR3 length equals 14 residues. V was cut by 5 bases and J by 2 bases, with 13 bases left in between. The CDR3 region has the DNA TGTGCCAGTAGTGGGCAGCGGAGCCCCTACGAGCAGTACTTC. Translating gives CASSGQRSPYEQYF.

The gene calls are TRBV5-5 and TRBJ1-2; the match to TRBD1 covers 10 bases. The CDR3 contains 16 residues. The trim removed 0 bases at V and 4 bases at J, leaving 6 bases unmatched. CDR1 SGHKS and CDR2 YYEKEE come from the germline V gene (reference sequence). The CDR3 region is CASSLDATGGFYGYTF. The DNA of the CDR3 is TGTGCCAGCAGCTTGGATGCGACAGGGGGCTTCTATGGCTACACCTTC. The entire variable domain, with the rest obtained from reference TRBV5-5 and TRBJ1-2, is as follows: DAGVTQSPTHLIKTRGQQVTLRCSPISGHKSVSWYQQVLGQGPQFIFQYYEKEERGRGNFPDRFSARQFPNYSSELNVNALLLGDSALYLCASSLDATGGFYGYTFGSGTRLTVV.

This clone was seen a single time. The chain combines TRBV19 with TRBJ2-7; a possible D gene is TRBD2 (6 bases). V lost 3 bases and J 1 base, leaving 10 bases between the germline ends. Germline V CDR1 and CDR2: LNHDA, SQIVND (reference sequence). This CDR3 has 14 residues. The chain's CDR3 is CASSISGSSYEQYF. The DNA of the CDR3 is TGTGCCAGTAGTATTTCCGGGAGTTCCTACGAGCAGTACTTC. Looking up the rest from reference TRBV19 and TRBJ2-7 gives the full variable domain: DGGITQSPKYLFRKEGQNVTLSCEQNLNHDAMYWYRQDPGQGLRLIYYSQIVNDFQKGDIAEGYSVSREKKESFPLTVTSAQKNPTAFYLCASSISGSSYEQYFGPGTRLTVT.

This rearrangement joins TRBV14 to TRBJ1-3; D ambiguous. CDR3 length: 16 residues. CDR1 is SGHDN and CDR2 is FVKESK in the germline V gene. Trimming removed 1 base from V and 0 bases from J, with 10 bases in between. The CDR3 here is CASSQGSHISGNTIYF. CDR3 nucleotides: TGTGCCAGCAGCCAAGGCTCGCACATCTCTGGAAACACCATATATTTT. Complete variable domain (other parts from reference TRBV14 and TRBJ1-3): EAGVTQFPSHSVIEKGQTVTLRCDPISGHDNLYWYRRVMGKEIKFLLHFVKESKQDESGMPNNRFLAERTGGTYSTLKVQPAELEDSGVYFCASSQGSHISGNTIYFGEGSWLTVV.

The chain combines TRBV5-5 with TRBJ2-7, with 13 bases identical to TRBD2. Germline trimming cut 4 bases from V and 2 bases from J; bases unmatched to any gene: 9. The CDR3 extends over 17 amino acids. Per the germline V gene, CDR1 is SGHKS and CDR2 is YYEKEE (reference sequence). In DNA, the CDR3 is TGTGCCAGCAGCCCAGGAAGAACTAGCGGGGGGGCCTACGAGCAGTACTTC. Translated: CASSPGRTSGGAYEQYF.

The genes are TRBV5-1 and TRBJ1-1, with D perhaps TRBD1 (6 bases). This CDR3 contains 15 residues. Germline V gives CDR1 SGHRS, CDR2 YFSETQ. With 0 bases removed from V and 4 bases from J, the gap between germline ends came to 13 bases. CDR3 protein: CASSLARGQPTEAFF. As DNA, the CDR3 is TGCGCCAGCAGCTTGGCCAGAGGACAGCCCACTGAAGCTTTCTTT.

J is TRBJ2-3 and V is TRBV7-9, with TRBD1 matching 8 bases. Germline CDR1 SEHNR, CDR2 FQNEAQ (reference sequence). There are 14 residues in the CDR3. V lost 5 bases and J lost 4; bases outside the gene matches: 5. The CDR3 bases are TGTGCCAGCAGCGAGTCAGGGGGCGCAGATACGCAGTATTTT. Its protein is CASSESGGADTQYF.

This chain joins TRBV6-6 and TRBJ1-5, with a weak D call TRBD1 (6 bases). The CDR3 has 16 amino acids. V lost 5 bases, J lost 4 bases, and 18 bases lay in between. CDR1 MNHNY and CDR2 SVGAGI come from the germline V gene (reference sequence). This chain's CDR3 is CASSLPGAIRNQPQHF. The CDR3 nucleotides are TGTGCCAGCAGTCTCCCAGGGGCTATACGAAATCAGCCCCAGCATTTT.

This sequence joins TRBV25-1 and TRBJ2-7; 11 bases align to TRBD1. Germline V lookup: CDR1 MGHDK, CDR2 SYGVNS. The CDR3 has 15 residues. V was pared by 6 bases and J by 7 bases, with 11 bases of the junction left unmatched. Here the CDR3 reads CASSLLGTGGGEQYF. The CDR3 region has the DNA TGTGCCAGCAGCCTTCTAGGGACAGGGGGTGGGGAGCAGTACTTC.

The DNA for the CDR3 is TGTGCCAGCAGCCCTTCCGGGACAGGATACACCGGGGAGCTGTTTTTT. Translation gives CASSPSGTGYTGELFF. The V call is TRBV11-1, the J call TRBJ2-2; 8 bases line up with TRBD1. V shed 5 bases, J shed 3 bases, and the junction held 8 bases outside the gene matches. This CDR3 comprises 16 residues. The germline V gene encodes CDR1 SGHAT and CDR2 FQDESV (reference sequence).

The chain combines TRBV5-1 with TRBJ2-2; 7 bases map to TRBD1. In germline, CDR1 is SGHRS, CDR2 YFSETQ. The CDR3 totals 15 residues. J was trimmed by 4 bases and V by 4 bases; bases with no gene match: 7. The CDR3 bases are TGCGCCAGCAGCCAAACAGGGGATGGCACCGGGGAGCTGTTTTTT. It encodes CASSQTGDGTGELFF.

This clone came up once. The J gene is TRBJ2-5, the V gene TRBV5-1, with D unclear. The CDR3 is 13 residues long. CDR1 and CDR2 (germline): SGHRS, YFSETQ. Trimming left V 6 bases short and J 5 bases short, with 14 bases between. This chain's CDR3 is CASNGPDGETQYF. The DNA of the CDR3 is TGCGCCAGCAACGGACCGGACGGGGAGACCCAGTACTTC.

Written as DNA, the CDR3 is TGTGCCTGGAGTGAGGGGTTTAGCACAGATACGCAGTATTTT. Its translation is CAWSEGFSTDTQYF. The chain carries TRBV30 and TRBJ2-3; weak D call: TRBD1 (5 bases). Germline values: CDR1 GTSNPN, CDR2 SVGIG (reference sequence). V was trimmed by 1 base and J by 0 bases, leaving 8 bases between them. The CDR3 consists of 14 residues.

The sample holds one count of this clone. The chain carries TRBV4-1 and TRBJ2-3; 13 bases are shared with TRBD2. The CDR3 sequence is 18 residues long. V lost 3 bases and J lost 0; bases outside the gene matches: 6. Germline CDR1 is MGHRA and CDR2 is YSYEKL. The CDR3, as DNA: TGCGCCAGCAGCCAGCTAGGACTAGCGGGAGTAAGCACAGATACGCAGTATTTT. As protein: CASSQLGLAGVSTDTQYF.

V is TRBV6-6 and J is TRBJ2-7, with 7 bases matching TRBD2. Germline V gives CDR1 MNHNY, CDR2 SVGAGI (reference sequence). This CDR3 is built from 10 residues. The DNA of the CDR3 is TGTGCAGCGGGGATGTACGAGCAGTACTTC. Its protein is CAAGMYEQYF.